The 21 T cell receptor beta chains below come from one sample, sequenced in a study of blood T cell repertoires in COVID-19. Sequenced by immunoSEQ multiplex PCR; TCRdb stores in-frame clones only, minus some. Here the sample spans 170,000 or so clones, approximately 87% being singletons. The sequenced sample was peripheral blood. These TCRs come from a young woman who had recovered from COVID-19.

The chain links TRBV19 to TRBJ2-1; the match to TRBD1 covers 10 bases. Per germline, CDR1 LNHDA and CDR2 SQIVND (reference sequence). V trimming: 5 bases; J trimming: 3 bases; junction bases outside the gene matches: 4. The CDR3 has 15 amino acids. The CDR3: CASSGGTGVYNEQFF. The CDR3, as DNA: TGTGCCAGTAGTGGGGGGACAGGGGTCTACAATGAGCAGTTCTTC.

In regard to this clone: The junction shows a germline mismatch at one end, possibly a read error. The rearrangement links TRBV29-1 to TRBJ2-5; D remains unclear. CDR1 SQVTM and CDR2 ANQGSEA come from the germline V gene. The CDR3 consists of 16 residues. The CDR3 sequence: CSAEGLSVAYQETQYF. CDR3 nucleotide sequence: TGCAGCGCTGAAGGCTTATCTGTGGCTTACCAAGAGACCCAGTACTTC.

The CDR3 loop is CASSLYLLAGEPSSTDTQYF. CDR3 in DNA: TGTGCCAGCAGCCTATACCTACTAGCGGGAGAACCAAGTAGCACAGATACGCAGTATTTT. The chain links TRBV4-2 to TRBJ2-3, with 11 positions matching TRBD2. The germline gives CDR1 LGHNA, CDR2 YNFKEQ. The CDR3 consists of 20 residues. V shed 4 bases and J 0 bases; nucleotides not matched to a gene: 15.

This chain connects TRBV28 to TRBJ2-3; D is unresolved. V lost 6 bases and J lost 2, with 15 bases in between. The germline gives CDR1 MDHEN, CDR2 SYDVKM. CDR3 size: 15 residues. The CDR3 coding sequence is TGTGCCAGCAGCCCCGACTCCAGCCACACAGATACGCAGTATTTT. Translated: CASSPDSSHTDTQYF.

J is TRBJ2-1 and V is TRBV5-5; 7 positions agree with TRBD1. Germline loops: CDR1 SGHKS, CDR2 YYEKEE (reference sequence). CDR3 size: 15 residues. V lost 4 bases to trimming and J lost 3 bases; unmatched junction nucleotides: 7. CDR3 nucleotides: TGTGCCAGCAGCAGGGGACAGATCCTCTACAATGAGCAGTTCTTC. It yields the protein CASSRGQILYNEQFF.

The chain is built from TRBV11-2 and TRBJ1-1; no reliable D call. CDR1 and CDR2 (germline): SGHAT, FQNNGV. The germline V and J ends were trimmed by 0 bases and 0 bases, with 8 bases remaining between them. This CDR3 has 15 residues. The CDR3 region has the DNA TGTGCCAGCAGCTTAGAGTTAAATCTGAACACTGAAGCTTTCTTT. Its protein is CASSLELNLNTEAFF.

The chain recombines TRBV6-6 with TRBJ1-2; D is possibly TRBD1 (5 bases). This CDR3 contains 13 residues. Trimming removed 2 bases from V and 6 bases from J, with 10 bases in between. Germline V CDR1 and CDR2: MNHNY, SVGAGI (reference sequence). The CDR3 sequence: CASSYDSYDGYTF. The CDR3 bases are TGTGCCAGCAGTTACGACAGTTACGATGGCTACACCTTC.

CDR3 sequence: CASSQDGTGTDLYEQYF. CDR3 DNA: TGTGCCAGCAGCCAAGATGGGACCGGGACAGACCTATACGAGCAGTACTTC. The chain links TRBV3-1 (or the pseudogene TRBV3-2) to TRBJ2-7, with 7 bases fitting TRBD1. This CDR3 has 17 residues. Germline assignment: CDR1 LGHDT and CDR2 YNNKEL (reference sequence). Germline trimming cut 0 bases from V and 4 bases from J; bases unmatched to any gene: 12.

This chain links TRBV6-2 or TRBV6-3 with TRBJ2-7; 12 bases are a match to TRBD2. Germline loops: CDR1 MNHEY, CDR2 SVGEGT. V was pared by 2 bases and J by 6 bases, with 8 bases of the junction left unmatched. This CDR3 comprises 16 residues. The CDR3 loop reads CASSYTPPSGGGEQYF. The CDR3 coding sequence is TGTGCCAGCAGTTACACCCCTCCTAGCGGGGGGGGCGAGCAGTACTTC.

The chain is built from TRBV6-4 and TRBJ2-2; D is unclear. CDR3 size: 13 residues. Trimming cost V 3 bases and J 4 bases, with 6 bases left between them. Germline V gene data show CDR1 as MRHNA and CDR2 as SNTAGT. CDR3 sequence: CASSEGATGELFF. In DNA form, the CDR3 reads TGTGCCAGCAGTGAAGGAGCCACCGGGGAGCTGTTTTTT.

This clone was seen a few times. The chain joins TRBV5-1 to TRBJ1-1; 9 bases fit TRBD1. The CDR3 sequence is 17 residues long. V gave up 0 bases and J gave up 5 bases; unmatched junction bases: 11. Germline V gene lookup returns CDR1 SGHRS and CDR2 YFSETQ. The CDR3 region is CASSLAKGQGGSTEAFF. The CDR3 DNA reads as TGCGCCAGCAGCTTGGCAAAGGGACAGGGAGGAAGTACTGAAGCTTTCTTT. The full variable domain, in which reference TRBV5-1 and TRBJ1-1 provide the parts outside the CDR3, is KAGVTQTPRYLIKTRGQQVTLSCSPISGHRSVSWYQQTPGQGLQFLFEYFSETQRNKGNFPGRFSGRQFSNSRSEMNVSTLELGDSALYLCASSLAKGQGGSTEAFFGQGTRLTVV.

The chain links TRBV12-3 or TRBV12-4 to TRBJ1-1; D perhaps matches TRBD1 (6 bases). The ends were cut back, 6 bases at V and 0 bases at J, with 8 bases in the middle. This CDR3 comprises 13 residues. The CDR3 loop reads CASRQGLNTEAFF. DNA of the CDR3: TGTGCCAGCAGACAGGGTTTGAACACTGAAGCTTTCTTT.

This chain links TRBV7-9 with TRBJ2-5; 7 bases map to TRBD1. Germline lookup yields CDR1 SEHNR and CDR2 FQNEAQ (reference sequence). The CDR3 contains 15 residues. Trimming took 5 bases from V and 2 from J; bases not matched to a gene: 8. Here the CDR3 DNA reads TGTGCCAGCAGCCGCAAGGGGGCAGGGCAAGAGACCCAGTACTTC. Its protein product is CASSRKGAGQETQYF.

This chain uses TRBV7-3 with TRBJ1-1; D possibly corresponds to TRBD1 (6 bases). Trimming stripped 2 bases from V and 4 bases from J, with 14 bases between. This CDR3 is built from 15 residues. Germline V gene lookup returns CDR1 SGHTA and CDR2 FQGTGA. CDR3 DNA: TGTGCCAGCAGCTTAGGGGGGGCGATGCGCACTGAAGCTTTCTTT. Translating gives CASSLGGAMRTEAFF.

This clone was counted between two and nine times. The CDR3 sequence is CAPHLLGAGSVPGYTF. The CDR3 DNA is TGTGCGCCACATCTTCTTGGGGCAGGGTCCGTCCCTGGCTACACCTTC. J is TRBJ1-2 and V is TRBV30; TRBD1 might be the D (5 bases). The CDR3 is made up of 16 amino acids. Germline V CDR1 and CDR2: GTSNPN, SVGIG (reference sequence).

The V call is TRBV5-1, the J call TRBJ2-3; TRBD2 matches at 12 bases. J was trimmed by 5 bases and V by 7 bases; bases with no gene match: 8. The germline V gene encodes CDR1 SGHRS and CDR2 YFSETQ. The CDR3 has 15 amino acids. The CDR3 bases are TGCGCCAGCCACCCTAGCGGGAGGGATCGAGATACGCAGTATTTT. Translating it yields CASHPSGRDRDTQYF.

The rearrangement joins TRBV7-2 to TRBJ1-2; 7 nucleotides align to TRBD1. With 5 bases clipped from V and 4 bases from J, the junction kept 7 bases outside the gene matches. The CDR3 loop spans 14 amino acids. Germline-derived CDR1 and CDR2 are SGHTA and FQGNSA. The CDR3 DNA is TGTGCCAGCAGCCCGAAGACAGGGACCTATGGCTACACCTTC. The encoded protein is CASSPKTGTYGYTF.

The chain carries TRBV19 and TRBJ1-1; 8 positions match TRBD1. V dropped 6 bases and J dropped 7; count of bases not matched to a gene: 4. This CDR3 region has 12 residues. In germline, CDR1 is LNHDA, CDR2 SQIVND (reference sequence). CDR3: CASRTGAIEAFF. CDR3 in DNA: TGTGCCAGTAGGACAGGGGCTATTGAAGCTTTCTTT.

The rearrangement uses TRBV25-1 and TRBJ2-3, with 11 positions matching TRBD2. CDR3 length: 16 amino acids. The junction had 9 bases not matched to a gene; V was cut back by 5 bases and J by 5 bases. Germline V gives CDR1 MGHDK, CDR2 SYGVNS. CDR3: CASSLFSGGAGDTQYF. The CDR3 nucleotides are TGTGCCAGCAGTCTCTTTAGCGGGGGGGCAGGAGATACGCAGTATTTT.

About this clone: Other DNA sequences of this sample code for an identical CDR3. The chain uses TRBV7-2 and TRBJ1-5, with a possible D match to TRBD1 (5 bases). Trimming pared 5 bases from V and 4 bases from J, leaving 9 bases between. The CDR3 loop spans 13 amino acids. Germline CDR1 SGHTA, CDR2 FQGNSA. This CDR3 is CASSPDRNQPQHF. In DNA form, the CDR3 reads TGTGCCAGCAGCCCAGACAGAAATCAGCCCCAGCATTTT.

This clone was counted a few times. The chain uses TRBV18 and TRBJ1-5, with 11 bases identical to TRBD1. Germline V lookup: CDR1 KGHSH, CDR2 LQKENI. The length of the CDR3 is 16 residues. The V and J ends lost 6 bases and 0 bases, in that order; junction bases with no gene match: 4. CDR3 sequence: CASSRGQGDSNQPQHF. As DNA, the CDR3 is TGTGCCAGCTCTCGGGGACAGGGGGATAGCAATCAGCCCCAGCATTTT. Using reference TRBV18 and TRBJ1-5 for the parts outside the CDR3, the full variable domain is NAGVMQNPRHLVRRRGQEARLRCSPMKGHSHVYWYRQLPEEGLKFMVYLQKENIIDESGMPKERFSAEFPKEGPSILRIQQVVRGDSAAYFCASSRGQGDSNQPQHFGDGTRLSIL.